This passage covers 30 T cell receptor beta chains from one sample sequenced in a study of blood T cell repertoires in COVID-19. Generated by immunoSEQ multiplex PCR, the TCRdb table keeps only in-frame clones and is missing some. The table records over 300,000 clones, around 90% of them present only once. The sequencing input was peripheral blood. The origin of the receptors is a man aged 18 to 35 with active or convalescent COVID-19.

The CDR3 coding sequence is TGTGCCACCTCGGGACAGGGTCTCTATGGCTACACCTTC. Protein sequence: CATSGQGLYGYTF. V is TRBV2 and J is TRBJ1-2, with 9 bases that match TRBD1. This CDR3 region has 13 residues. V was clipped by 10 bases and J by 4 bases; unmatched bases: 7. Germline loops: CDR1 SNHLY, CDR2 FYNNEI.

This clone was observed a single time. This rearrangement joins TRBV5-6 to TRBJ1-2; 7 bases map to TRBD1. V lost 4 bases and J lost 7; bases outside the gene matches: 10. The CDR3 sequence is 14 residues long. Germline V gives CDR1 SGHDT, CDR2 YYEEEE. The CDR3 DNA reads TGTGCCAGCAGCCCTAGTCTAGGGGGCTTTGGCTACACCTTC. Residues: CASSPSLGGFGYTF.

The V gene is TRBV7-6, the J gene TRBJ2-5, with D tentatively TRBD2 (6 bases). The germline V and J ends were trimmed by 1 base and 1 base, with 16 bases remaining between them. CDR1 SGHVS and CDR2 FNYEAQ come from the germline V gene. The CDR3 has 17 residues. CDR3: CASSLVLHWRGQETQYF. Written as DNA, the CDR3 is TGTGCCAGCAGCTTAGTACTGCACTGGCGGGGCCAAGAGACCCAGTACTTC.

V usage is TRBV27 and J usage is TRBJ1-5, with 8 bases aligning to TRBD1. Germline CDR1 MNHEY, CDR2 SMNVEV (reference sequence). There are 15 residues in the CDR3. The ends lost 5 bases at V and 5 bases at J; junction bases unmatched: 8. The CDR3 nucleotides read TGTGCCAGCAGTAGCGGTACAGGGGGGGATCAGCCCCAGCATTTT. Its translation: CASSSGTGGDQPQHF.

V is TRBV7-2 and J is TRBJ2-2; a weak D match, TRBD1 (6 bases). V was trimmed by 8 bases and J by 8 bases, leaving 21 bases between them. Germline V gives CDR1 SGHTA, CDR2 FQGNSA. This CDR3 has 15 residues. CDR3 region: CASPLKGGATGELFF. CDR3 nucleotide sequence: TGTGCCAGCCCCTTAAAAGGGGGAGCGACTGGGGAGCTGTTTTTT.

The rearrangement links TRBV5-5 to TRBJ1-4; D gene uncertain. V lost 3 bases and J 4 bases, leaving 13 bases between the germline ends. CDR3 length: 15 residues. Germline CDR1 SGHKS, CDR2 YYEKEE (reference sequence). CDR3 protein: CASSSPGEVNEKLFF. Written as DNA, the CDR3 is TGTGCCAGCAGCTCCCCGGGAGAGGTTAATGAAAAACTGTTTTTT.

The V and J genes are TRBV24-1 and TRBJ1-2; D not certain. Looked up from germline, CDR1 is KGHDR and CDR2 is SFDVKD. V gave up 7 bases and J gave up 2 bases, with 10 bases separating them. The CDR3 length is 13 residues. The CDR3 loop reads CATSTTSNYGYTF. CDR3 coding DNA: TGTGCCACCAGCACAACCTCAAACTATGGCTACACCTTC.

The J gene is TRBJ1-6, the V gene TRBV19, with 10 nucleotides matching TRBD1. Germline V gene lookup returns CDR1 LNHDA and CDR2 SQIVND (reference sequence). The length of the CDR3 is 14 residues. After removal of 5 bases from V and 10 bases from J, the junction contained 5 bases not matched to a gene. The CDR3 reads CASSQGTGVSPLHF. CDR3 in DNA: TGTGCCAGTAGTCAAGGGACAGGGGTCTCACCCCTCCACTTT. Combining the CDR3 with reference TRBV19 and TRBJ1-6 gives the whole variable domain DGGITQSPKYLFRKEGQNVTLSCEQNLNHDAMYWYRQDPGQGLRLIYYSQIVNDFQKGDIAEGYSVSREKKESFPLTVTSAQKNPTAFYLCASSQGTGVSPLHFGNGTRLTVT.

V usage is TRBV5-4 and J usage is TRBJ2-2, with TRBD1 matching 9 bases. The CDR3 has 17 residues. Per germline, CDR1 SGHNT and CDR2 YYREEE (reference sequence). Trimming took 0 bases from V and 7 from J; bases not matched to a gene: 10. Here the CDR3 reads CASSLGPGQGFNGELFF. The DNA for the CDR3 is TGTGCCAGCAGCTTGGGGCCGGGACAGGGTTTTAACGGGGAGCTGTTTTTT.

This clone was seen a handful of times. V gene TRBV19 combines with J gene TRBJ2-2; D gene unclear. The germline V gene has CDR1 LNHDA and CDR2 SQIVND (reference sequence). The CDR3 loop spans 12 amino acids. With 7 bases removed from V and 2 bases from J, the gap between germline ends came to 5 bases. The CDR3 loop is CASNINTGELFF. CDR3 nucleotides: TGTGCCAGTAACATCAACACCGGGGAGCTGTTTTTT.

The CDR3 DNA reads TGTGCCAGCATCGAACCGGGACTAGGGGGGGATACGCAGTATTTT. This sequence encodes CASIEPGLGGDTQYF. The chain employs TRBV7-9 and TRBJ2-3; 8 bases match TRBD2. This CDR3 is built from 15 residues. The V gene end was trimmed by 7 bases and the J gene end by 6 bases; junction bases not matched to a gene: 12. The V gene's germline CDR1 is SEHNR and CDR2 FQNEAQ (reference sequence).

The rearrangement links TRBV9 to TRBJ1-5, with D perhaps TRBD1 (6 bases). CDR1 is SGDLS and CDR2 is YYNGEE in the germline V gene. The CDR3 extends over 16 amino acids. V lost 0 bases, J lost 4 bases, and 14 bases lay in between. The CDR3 sequence is CASSVEGGTRNQPQHF. CDR3 DNA sequence: TGTGCCAGCAGCGTAGAGGGGGGGACCAGAAATCAGCCCCAGCATTTT.

J is TRBJ1-1 and V is TRBV7-8, with a weak D call TRBD1 (6 bases). This CDR3 has 12 amino acids. CDR1 and CDR2 (germline): SGHVS, FQNEAQ. V lost 8 bases, J lost 6 bases, and 13 bases lay in between. The CDR3 region is CASRTGRSEAFF. DNA for the CDR3: TGTGCCAGCCGTACAGGGCGATCTGAAGCTTTCTTT.

The table lists this clone with a few counts. The CDR3: CASSLTSGAQKGLTDTQYF. CDR3 bases: TGTGCCAGCAGCTTAACTAGCGGGGCCCAAAAGGGGCTCACAGATACGCAGTATTTT. The V and J genes are TRBV7-6 and TRBJ2-3; 10 bases are shared with TRBD2. V shed 2 bases, J shed 2 bases, and the junction held 13 bases outside the gene matches. The CDR3 has 19 amino acids. CDR1 is SGHVS, CDR2 FNYEAQ, per germline.

The chain has TRBV24-1 and TRBJ1-5, with D maybe TRBD1 (6 bases). Germline V gene sequence: CDR1 KGHDR, CDR2 SFDVKD. This CDR3 spans 12 amino acids. Trimming stripped 1 base from V and 16 bases from J, with 13 bases between. The CDR3 DNA is TGTGCCACCAGTGATTTTGGGGGCCCCACACATTTT. As protein: CATSDFGGPTHF.

There are a few counts of this clone. The chain combines TRBV7-9 with TRBJ1-2; D is ambiguous. The germline V gene has CDR1 SEHNR and CDR2 FQNEAQ (reference sequence). This CDR3 spans 13 amino acids. V lost 1 base and J 6 bases, leaving 9 bases between the germline ends. The CDR3 sequence is CASSLVSVHGYTF. The CDR3 DNA is TGTGCCAGCAGCTTAGTTTCGGTACATGGCTACACCTTC.

The chain couples TRBV28 to TRBJ2-7; 12 nucleotides align to TRBD2. The ends lost 2 bases at V and 0 bases at J; junction bases unmatched: 5. The CDR3 spans 17 residues. In germline, CDR1 is MDHEN, CDR2 SYDVKM. In DNA form, the CDR3 reads TGTGCCAGCAGTTTAGTGGGACTAGCGGGCCTCTCCTACGAGCAGTACTTC. Translating it yields CASSLVGLAGLSYEQYF.

In DNA form, the CDR3 reads TGTGCCAGCAATATTCCCTCAGGGGGAGTTCGTCAGCCCCAGCATTTT. This sequence encodes CASNIPSGGVRQPQHF. V usage is TRBV28 and J usage is TRBJ1-5; 7 bases match TRBD1. The CDR3 totals 16 residues. V gave up 7 bases and J gave up 6 bases; unmatched junction bases: 15. Germline V gives CDR1 MDHEN, CDR2 SYDVKM.

Comments on this clone: At one end the junction does not follow the germline gene, possibly because of a read error. The V and J genes are TRBV14 and TRBJ2-6; possible D gene TRBD1, 5 bases. The CDR3 covers 17 residues. Per germline, CDR1 SGHDN and CDR2 FVKESK. The CDR3 DNA follows: TGTGCCAGCAGCCAAGGAAGAGAAAGCTCTGGGGCCAACGTGCTGACTTTC. Translation gives CASSQGRESSGANVLTF.

This clone was observed a handful of times. This chain connects TRBV27 to TRBJ2-1, with D maybe TRBD2 (7 bases). This CDR3 has 15 residues. Per the germline V gene, CDR1 is MNHEY and CDR2 is SMNVEV (reference sequence). Trimming cost V 1 base and J 15 bases, with 22 bases left between them. The CDR3 region has the DNA TGTGCCAGCAGTTTATGGGGGGGGCCCAGGGGTGGTCCGTTCTTC. Translated: CASSLWGGPRGGPFF.

This chain uses TRBV19 with TRBJ2-1; 11 positions agree with TRBD2. The CDR3 is 14 amino acids. Trimming removed 6 bases from V and 10 bases from J; junction bases left unmatched: 8. CDR1 and CDR2 from the germline V gene are LNHDA and SQIVND (reference sequence). The CDR3 bases are TGTGCCAGTAGCCCACCCCCTAGCGGGGGGGAGCAGTTCTTC. Translation: CASSPPPSGGEQFF.

The chain has TRBV3-1 (or the pseudogene TRBV3-2) and TRBJ1-2; 8 positions agree with TRBD1. CDR1 and CDR2 from the germline V gene are LGHDT and YNNKEL (reference sequence). After removal of 1 base from V and 7 bases from J, the junction contained 17 bases not matched to a gene. The CDR3 loop spans 18 amino acids. The CDR3 DNA reads as TGTGCCAGCAGCCAAGTATCCCAGGGGGCAGTTGGGGAGGGTGGCTACACCTTC. This codes for CASSQVSQGAVGEGGYTF.

The chain employs TRBV7-2 and TRBJ2-7; 9 nucleotides agree with TRBD2. Germline trimming cut 5 bases from V and 2 bases from J; bases unmatched to any gene: 13. In germline, CDR1 is SGHTA, CDR2 FQGNSA. This CDR3 is 17 amino acids long. The chain's CDR3 is CASSTAPIAGVAYEQYF. In nucleotides, the CDR3 is TGTGCCAGCAGCACCGCGCCGATAGCGGGAGTAGCCTACGAGCAGTACTTC. The full variable domain, completed using reference TRBV7-2 and TRBJ2-7, is GAGVSQSPSNKVTEKGKDVELRCDPISGHTALYWYRQSLGQGLEFLIYFQGNSAPDKSGLPSDRFSAERTGGSVSTLTIQRTQQEDSAVYLCASSTAPIAGVAYEQYFGPGTRLTVT.

This sequence joins TRBV12-5 and TRBJ1-1; D not resolved. The germline V gene has CDR1 LGHNT and CDR2 FRNRAP. V shed 1 base and J shed 2 bases, with 5 bases lying between them. The CDR3 consists of 13 residues. The CDR3 reads CASGLDSNTEAFF. DNA of the CDR3: TGTGCTAGTGGTTTGGACAGCAACACTGAAGCTTTCTTT.

The chain uses TRBV4-3 and TRBJ2-7; D perhaps matches TRBD2 (6 bases). CDR1 is LGHNA and CDR2 is YSLEER in the germline V gene. This CDR3 contains 14 residues. The V and J ends lost 4 bases and 5 bases respectively, with 15 bases between them. The CDR3 reads CASSPGRTGDEQYF. DNA of the CDR3: TGCGCCAGCAGCCCAGGGAGGACCGGAGACGAGCAGTACTTC.

The V call is TRBV29-1, the J call TRBJ1-2; 8 nucleotides match TRBD1. The germline gives CDR1 SQVTM, CDR2 ANQGSEA. This CDR3 spans 12 amino acids. J gave up 8 bases and V 7 bases, and 9 bases lay outside the gene matches. The CDR3 nucleotides read TGCAGCGCCGAAGAGGACAGGGAGGGCTACACCTTC. This codes for CSAEEDREGYTF.

This chain uses TRBV6-4 with TRBJ2-7; unclear D gene. The CDR3 is 11 residues long. The germline V and J ends were trimmed by 0 bases and 9 bases, with 6 bases remaining between them. In germline, CDR1 is MRHNA, CDR2 SNTAGT. As DNA, the CDR3 is TGTGCCAGCAGTGACTCGCGTAGGCAGTACTTC. It encodes CASSDSRRQYF.

The chain combines TRBV7-2 with TRBJ1-3; D remains ambiguous. The CDR3 runs to 15 residues. V was cut by 0 bases and J by 0 bases, with 6 bases left in between. In germline, CDR1 is SGHTA, CDR2 FQGNSA. CDR3 residues: CASSLAGDSGNTIYF. The CDR3 DNA sequence: TGTGCCAGCAGCTTAGCGGGCGACTCTGGAAACACCATATATTTT.

J is TRBJ2-7 and V is TRBV4-1; tentatively, D is TRBD1 (5 bases). The CDR3 covers 17 residues. Trimming removed 3 bases from V and 5 bases from J, with 23 bases in between. CDR1 MGHRA and CDR2 YSYEKL come from the germline V gene. The CDR3 region is CASSQSNSGPRPNEQYF. DNA for the CDR3: TGCGCCAGCAGCCAGTCAAACTCAGGGCCCCGGCCTAACGAGCAGTACTTC.

This clone was observed once. The rearrangement uses TRBV19 and TRBJ1-5; possible D gene TRBD1, 6 bases. Germline V CDR1 and CDR2: LNHDA, SQIVND (reference sequence). This CDR3 has 18 amino acids. V shed 5 bases and J shed 0 bases, with 20 bases lying between them. Here the CDR3 reads CASSPTLQGRASNQPQHF. CDR3 nucleotide sequence: TGTGCCAGTAGTCCTACTCTACAGGGTAGGGCTAGCAATCAGCCCCAGCATTTT.